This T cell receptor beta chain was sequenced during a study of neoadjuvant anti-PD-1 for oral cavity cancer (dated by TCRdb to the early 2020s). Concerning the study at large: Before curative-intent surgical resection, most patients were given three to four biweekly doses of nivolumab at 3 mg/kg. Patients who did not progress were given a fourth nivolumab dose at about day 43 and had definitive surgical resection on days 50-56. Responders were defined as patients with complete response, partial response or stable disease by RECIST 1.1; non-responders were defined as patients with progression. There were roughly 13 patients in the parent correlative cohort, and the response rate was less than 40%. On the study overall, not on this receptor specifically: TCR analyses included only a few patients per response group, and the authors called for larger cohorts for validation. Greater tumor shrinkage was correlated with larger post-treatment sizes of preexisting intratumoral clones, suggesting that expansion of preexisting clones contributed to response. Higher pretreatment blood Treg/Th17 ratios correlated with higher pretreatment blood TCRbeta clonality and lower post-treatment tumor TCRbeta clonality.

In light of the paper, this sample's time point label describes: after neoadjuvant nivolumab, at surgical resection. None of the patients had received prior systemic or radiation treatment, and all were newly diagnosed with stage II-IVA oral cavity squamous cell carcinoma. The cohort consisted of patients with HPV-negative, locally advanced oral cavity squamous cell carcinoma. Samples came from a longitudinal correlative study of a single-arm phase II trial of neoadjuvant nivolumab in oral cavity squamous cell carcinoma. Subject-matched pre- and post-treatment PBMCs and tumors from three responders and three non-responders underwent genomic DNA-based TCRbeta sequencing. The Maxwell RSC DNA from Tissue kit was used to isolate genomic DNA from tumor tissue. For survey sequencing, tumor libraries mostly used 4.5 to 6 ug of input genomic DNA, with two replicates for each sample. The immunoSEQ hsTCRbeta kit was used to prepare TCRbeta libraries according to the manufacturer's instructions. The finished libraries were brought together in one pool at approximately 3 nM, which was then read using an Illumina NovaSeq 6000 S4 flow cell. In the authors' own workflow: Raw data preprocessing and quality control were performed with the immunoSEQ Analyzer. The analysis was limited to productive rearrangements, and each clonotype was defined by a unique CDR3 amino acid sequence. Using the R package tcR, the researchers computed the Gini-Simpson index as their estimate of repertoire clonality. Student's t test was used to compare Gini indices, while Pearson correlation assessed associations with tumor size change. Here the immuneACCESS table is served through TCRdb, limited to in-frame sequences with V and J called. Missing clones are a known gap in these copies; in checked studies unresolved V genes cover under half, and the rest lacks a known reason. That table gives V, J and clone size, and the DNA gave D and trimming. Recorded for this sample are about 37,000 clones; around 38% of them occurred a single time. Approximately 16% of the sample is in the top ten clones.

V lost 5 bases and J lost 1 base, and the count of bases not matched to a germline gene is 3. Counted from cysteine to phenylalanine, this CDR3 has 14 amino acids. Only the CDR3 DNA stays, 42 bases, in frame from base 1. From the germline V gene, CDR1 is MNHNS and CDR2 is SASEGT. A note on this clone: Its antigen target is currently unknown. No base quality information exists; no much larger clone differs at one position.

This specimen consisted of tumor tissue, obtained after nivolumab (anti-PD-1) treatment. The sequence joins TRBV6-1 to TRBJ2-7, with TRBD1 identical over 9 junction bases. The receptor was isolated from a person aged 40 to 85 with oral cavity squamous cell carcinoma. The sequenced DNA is TGTGCCAGCAGTACAGGGGGCGCATCCTACGAGCAGTACTTC. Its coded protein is CASSTGGASYEQYF.